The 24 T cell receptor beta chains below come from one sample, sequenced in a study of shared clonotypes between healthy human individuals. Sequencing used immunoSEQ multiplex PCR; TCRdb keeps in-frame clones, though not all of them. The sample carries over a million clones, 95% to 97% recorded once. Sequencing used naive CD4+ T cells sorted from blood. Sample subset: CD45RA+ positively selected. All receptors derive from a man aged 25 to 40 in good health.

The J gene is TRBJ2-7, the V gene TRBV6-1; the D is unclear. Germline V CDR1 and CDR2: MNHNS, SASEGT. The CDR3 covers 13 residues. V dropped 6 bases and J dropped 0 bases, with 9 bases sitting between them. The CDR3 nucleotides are TGTGCCAGCAGGCTTTCGAGCTCCTACGAGCAGTACTTC. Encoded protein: CASRLSSSYEQYF.

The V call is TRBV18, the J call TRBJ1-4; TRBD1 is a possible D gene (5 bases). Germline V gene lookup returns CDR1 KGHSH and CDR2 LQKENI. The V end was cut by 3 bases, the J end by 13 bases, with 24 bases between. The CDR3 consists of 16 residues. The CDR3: CASSPRDFSGFRTLFF. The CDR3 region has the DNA TGTGCCAGCTCACCCAGGGACTTTTCAGGGTTCCGGACACTGTTTTTT.

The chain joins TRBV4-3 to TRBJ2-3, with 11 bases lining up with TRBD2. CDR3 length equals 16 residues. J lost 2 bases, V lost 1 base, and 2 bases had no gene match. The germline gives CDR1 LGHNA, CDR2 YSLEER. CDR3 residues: CASSQVAGGDTDTQYF. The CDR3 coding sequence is TGCGCCAGCAGCCAAGTAGCGGGAGGGGACACAGATACGCAGTATTTT.

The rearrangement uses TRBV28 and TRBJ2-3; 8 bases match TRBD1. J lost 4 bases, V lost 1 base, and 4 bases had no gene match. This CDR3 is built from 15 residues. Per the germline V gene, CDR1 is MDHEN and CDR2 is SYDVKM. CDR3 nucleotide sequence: TGTGCCAGCAGTTTATCTAGGACAGGGTCAGATACGCAGTATTTT. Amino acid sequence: CASSLSRTGSDTQYF. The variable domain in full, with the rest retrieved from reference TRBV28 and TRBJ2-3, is DVKVTQSSRYLVKRTGEKVFLECVQDMDHENMFWYRQDPGLGLRLIYFSYDVKMKEKGDIPEGYSVSREKKERFSLILESASTNQTSMYLCASSLSRTGSDTQYFGPGTRLTVL.

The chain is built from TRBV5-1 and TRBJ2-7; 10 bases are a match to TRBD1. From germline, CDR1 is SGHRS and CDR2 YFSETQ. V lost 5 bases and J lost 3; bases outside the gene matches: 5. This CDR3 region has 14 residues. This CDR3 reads CASSRDRGDYEQYF. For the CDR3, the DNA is TGCGCCAGCAGTAGGGACAGGGGCGACTACGAGCAGTACTTC.

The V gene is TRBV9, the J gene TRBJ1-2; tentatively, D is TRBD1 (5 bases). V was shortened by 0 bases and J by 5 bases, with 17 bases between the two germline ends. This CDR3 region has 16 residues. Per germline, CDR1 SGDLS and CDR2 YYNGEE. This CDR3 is CASSVVSGRGEYGYTF. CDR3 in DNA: TGTGCCAGCAGCGTAGTAAGTGGGAGAGGGGAGTATGGCTACACCTTC.

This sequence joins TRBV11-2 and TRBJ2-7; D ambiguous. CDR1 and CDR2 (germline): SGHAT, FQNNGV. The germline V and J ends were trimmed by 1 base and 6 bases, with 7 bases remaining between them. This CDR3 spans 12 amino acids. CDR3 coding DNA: TGTGCCAGCAGCTTAGGTCCTCTCGAGCAGTACTTC. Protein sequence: CASSLGPLEQYF.

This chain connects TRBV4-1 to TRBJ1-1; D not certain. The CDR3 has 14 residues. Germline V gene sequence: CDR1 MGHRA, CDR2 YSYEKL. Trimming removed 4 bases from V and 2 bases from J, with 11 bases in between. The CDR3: CASSLRFGNTEAFF. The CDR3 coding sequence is TGCGCCAGCAGCCTCCGTTTCGGTAACACTGAAGCTTTCTTT.

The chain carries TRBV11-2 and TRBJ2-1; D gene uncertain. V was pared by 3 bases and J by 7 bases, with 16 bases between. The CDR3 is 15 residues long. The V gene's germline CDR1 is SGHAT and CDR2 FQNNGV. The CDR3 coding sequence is TGTGCCAGCAGCTTGATTCCGAACCAACGAAATGAGCAGTTCTTC. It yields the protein CASSLIPNQRNEQFF.

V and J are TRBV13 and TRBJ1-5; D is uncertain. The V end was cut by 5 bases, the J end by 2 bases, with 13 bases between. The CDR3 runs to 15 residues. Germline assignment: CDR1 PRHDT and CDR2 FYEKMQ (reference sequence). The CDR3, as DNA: TGTGCCAGCAGCGCCGGCACCCGCGGCAATCAGCCCCAGCATTTT. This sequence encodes CASSAGTRGNQPQHF.

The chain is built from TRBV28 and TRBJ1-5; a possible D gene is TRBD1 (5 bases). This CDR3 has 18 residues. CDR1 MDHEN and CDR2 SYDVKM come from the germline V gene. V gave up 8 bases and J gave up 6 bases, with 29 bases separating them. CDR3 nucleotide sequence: TGTGCCAGCCTTTGGGGTGGTGACAGTCCCCCGGAAGGTCAGCCCCAGCATTTT. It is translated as CASLWGGDSPPEGQPQHF.

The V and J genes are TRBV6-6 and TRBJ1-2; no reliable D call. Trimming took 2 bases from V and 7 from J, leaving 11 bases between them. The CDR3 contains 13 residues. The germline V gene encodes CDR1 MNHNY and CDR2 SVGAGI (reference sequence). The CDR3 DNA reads TGTGCCAGCAGTTACCCCGACATCTCTGGCTACACCTTC. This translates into CASSYPDISGYTF.

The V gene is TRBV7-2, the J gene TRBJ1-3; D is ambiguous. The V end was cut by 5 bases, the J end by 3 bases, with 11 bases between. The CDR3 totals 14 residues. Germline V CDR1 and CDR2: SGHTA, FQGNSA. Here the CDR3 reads CASSPGDFGNTIYF. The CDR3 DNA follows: TGTGCCAGCAGCCCCGGTGATTTTGGAAACACCATATATTTT. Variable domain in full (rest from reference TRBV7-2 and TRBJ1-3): GAGVSQSPSNKVTEKGKDVELRCDPISGHTALYWYRQSLGQGLEFLIYFQGNSAPDKSGLPSDRFSAERTGGSVSTLTIQRTQQEDSAVYLCASSPGDFGNTIYFGEGSWLTVV.

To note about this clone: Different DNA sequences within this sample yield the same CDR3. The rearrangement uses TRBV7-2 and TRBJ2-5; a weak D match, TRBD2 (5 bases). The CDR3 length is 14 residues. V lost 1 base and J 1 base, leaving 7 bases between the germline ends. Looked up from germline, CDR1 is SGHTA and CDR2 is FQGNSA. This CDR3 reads CASSLVAPQETQYF. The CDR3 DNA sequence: TGTGCCAGCAGCTTAGTAGCGCCCCAAGAGACCCAGTACTTC.

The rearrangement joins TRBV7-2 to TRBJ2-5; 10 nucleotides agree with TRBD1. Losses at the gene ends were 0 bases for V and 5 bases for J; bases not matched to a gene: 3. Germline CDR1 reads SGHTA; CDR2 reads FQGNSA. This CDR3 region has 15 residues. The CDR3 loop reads CASSLARTGGETQYF. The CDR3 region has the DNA TGTGCCAGCAGCTTAGCTCGGACAGGGGGGGAGACCCAGTACTTC.

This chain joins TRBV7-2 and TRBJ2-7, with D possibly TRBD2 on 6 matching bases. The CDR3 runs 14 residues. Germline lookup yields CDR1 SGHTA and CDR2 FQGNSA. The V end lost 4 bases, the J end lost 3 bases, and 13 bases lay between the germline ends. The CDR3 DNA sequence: TGTGCCAGCAGCTCTCAGGGACTTTACTACGAGCAGTACTTC. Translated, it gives CASSSQGLYYEQYF.

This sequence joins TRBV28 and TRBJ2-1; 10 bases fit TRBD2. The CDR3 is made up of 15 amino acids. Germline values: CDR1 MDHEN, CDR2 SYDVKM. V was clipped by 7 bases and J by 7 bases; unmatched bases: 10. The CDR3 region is CASTEASGRGNEQFF. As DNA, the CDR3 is TGTGCCAGCACTGAAGCCAGCGGGAGGGGAAATGAGCAGTTCTTC.

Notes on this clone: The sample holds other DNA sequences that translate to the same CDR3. The CDR3 coding sequence is TGTGCCAGCAGCCTGGACAGGGGGCCCTATGGCTACACCTTC. Encoded protein: CASSLDRGPYGYTF. V and J are TRBV5-4 and TRBJ1-2, with 11 bases fitting TRBD1. Losses at the gene ends were 4 bases for V and 4 bases for J; bases not matched to a gene: 3. The CDR3 has 14 amino acids. The germline V gene has CDR1 SGHNT and CDR2 YYREEE (reference sequence).

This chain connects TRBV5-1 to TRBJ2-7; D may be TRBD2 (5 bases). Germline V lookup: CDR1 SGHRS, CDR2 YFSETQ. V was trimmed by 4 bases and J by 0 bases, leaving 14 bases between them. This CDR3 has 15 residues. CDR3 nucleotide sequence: TGCGCCAGCAGCCCCATAGAAGGGAGCTCCTACGAGCAGTACTTC. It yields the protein CASSPIEGSSYEQYF. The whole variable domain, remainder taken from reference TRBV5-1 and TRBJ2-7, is KAGVTQTPRYLIKTRGQQVTLSCSPISGHRSVSWYQQTPGQGLQFLFEYFSETQRNKGNFPGRFSGRQFSNSRSEMNVSTLELGDSALYLCASSPIEGSSYEQYFGPGTRLTVT.

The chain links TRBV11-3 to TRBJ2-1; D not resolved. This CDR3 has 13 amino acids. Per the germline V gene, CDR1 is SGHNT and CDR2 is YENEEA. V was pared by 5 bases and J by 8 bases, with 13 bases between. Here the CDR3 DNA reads TGTGCCAGCAGCCGCAGCACCTTGGATGAGCAGTTCTTC. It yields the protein CASSRSTLDEQFF. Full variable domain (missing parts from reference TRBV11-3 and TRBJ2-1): EAGVVQSPRYKIIEKKQPVAFWCNPISGHNTLYWYLQNLGQGPELLIRYENEEAVDDSQLPKDRFSAERLKGVDSTLKIQPAELGDSAVYLCASSRSTLDEQFFGPGTRLTVL.

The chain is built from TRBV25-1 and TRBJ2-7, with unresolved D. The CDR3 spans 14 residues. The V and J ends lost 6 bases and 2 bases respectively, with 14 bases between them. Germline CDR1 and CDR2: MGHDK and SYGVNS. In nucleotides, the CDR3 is TGTGCCAGCAGGAAAAGAGGACCTCCCTACGAGCAGTACTTC. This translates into CASRKRGPPYEQYF.

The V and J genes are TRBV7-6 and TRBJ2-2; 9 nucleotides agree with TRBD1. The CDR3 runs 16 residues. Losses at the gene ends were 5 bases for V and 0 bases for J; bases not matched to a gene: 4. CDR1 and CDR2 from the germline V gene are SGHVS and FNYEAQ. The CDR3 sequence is CASSPRQGANTGELFF. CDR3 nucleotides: TGTGCCAGCAGCCCCAGACAGGGGGCGAACACCGGGGAGCTGTTTTTT.

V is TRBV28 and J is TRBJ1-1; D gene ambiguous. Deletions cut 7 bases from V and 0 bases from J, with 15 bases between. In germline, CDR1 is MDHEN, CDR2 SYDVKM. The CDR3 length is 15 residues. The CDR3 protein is CASNRRRRMNTEAFF. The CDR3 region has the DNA TGTGCCAGCAACCGAAGGAGGAGGATGAACACTGAAGCTTTCTTT.

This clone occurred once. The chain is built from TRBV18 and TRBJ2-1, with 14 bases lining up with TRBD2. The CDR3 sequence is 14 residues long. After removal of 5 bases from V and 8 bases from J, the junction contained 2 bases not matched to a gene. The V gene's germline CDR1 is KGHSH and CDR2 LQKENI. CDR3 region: CASSAGLAGDEQFF. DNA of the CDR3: TGTGCCAGCTCAGCGGGACTAGCGGGAGATGAGCAGTTCTTC.